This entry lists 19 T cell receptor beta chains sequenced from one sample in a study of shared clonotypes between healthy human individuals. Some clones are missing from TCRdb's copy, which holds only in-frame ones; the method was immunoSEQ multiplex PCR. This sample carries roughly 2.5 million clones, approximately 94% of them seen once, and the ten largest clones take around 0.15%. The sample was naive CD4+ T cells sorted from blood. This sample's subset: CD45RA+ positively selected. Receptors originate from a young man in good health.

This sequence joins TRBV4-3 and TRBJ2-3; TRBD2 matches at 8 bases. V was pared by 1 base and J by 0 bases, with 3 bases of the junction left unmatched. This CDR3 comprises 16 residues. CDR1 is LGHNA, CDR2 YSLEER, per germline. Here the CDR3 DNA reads TGCGCCAGCAGCCAAGCGGGGGGGGGAAGCACAGATACGCAGTATTTT. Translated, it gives CASSQAGGGSTDTQYF.

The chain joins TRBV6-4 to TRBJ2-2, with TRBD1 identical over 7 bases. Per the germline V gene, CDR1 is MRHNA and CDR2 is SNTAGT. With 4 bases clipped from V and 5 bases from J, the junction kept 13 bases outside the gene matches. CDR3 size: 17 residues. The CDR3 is CASSGTQGVVGTGELFF. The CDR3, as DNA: TGTGCCAGCAGTGGTACGCAGGGGGTCGTTGGTACCGGGGAGCTGTTTTTT.

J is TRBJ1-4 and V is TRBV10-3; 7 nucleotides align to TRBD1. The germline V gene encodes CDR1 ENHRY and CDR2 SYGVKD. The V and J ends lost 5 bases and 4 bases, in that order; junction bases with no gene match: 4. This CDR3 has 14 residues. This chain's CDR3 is CAISPGQNNEKLFF. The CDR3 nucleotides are TGTGCCATCAGTCCGGGACAGAATAATGAAAAACTGTTTTTT.

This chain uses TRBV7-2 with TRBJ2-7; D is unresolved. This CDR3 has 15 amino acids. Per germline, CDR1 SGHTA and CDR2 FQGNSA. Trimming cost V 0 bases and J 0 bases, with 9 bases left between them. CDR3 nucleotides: TGTGCCAGCAGCTTAGCGGTCAGGAGCTCCTACGAGCAGTACTTC. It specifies CASSLAVRSSYEQYF. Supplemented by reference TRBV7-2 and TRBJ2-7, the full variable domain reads GAGVSQSPSNKVTEKGKDVELRCDPISGHTALYWYRQSLGQGLEFLIYFQGNSAPDKSGLPSDRFSAERTGGSVSTLTIQRTQQEDSAVYLCASSLAVRSSYEQYFGPGTRLTVT.

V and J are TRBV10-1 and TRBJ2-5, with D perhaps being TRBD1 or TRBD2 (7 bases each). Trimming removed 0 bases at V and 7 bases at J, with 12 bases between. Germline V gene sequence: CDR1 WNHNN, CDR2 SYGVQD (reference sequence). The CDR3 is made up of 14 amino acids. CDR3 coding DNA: TGCGCCAGCAGTGAGTCGACAGGGAGGGGGACCCAGTACTTC. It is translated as CASSESTGRGTQYF.

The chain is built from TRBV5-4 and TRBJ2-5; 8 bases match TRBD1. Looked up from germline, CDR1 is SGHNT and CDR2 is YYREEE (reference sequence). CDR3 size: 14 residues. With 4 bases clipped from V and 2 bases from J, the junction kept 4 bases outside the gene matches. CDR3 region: CASSTGQAQETQYF. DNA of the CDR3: TGTGCCAGCAGCACGGGACAGGCTCAAGAGACCCAGTACTTC.

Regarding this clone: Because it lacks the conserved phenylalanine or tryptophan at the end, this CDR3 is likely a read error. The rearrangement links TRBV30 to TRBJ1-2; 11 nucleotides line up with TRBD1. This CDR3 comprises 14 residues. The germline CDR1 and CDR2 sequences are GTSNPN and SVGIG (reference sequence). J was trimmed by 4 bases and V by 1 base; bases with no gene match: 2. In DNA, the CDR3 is TGTGCCTGGAGTGGGACAGGGGGCAGCTATGGCTACACCCTC. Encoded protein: CAWSGTGGSYGYTL.

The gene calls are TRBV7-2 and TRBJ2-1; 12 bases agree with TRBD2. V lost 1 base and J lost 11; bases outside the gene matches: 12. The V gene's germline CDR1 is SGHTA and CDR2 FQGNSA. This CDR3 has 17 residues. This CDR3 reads CASSLESGLAGGPQQFF. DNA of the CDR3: TGTGCCAGCAGCTTAGAGTCTGGGCTAGCGGGAGGGCCACAGCAGTTCTTC.

The CDR3 DNA sequence: TGTGCCAGCGGCACCGGGACTAGCGGGAGCAATGAGCAGTTCTTC. Its protein is CASGTGTSGSNEQFF. This chain uses TRBV18 with TRBJ2-1; 14 positions match TRBD2. The CDR3 length is 15 residues. With 8 bases clipped from V and 6 bases from J, the junction kept 6 bases outside the gene matches. CDR1 KGHSH and CDR2 LQKENI come from the germline V gene.

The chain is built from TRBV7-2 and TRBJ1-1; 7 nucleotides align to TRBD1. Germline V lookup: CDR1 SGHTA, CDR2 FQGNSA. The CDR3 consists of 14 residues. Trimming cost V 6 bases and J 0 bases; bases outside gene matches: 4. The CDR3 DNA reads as TGTGCCAGCAGACCGGGACAGTTGAACACTGAAGCTTTCTTT. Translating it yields CASRPGQLNTEAFF.

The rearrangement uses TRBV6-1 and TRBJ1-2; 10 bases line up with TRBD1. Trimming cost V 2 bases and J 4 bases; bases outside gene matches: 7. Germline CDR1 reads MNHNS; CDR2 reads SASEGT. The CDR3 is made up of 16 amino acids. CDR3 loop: CASSERTGGFGYGYTF. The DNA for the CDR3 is TGTGCCAGCAGTGAAAGGACAGGGGGTTTCGGCTATGGCTACACCTTC.

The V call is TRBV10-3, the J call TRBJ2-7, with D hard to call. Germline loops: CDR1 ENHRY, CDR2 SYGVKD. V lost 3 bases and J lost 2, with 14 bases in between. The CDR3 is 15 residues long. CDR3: CAISDPAKTTYEQYF. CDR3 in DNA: TGTGCCATCAGTGACCCGGCGAAAACTACCTACGAGCAGTACTTC.

Here the CDR3 reads CASSLAGDSYEQYF. CDR3 DNA: TGTGCCAGCAGTCTAGCGGGGGACTCCTACGAGCAGTACTTC. The V gene is TRBV5-6, the J gene TRBJ2-7; 10 bases line up with TRBD2. Germline loops: CDR1 SGHDT, CDR2 YYEEEE. V shed 5 bases, J shed 0 bases, and the junction held 2 bases outside the gene matches. The CDR3 totals 14 residues.

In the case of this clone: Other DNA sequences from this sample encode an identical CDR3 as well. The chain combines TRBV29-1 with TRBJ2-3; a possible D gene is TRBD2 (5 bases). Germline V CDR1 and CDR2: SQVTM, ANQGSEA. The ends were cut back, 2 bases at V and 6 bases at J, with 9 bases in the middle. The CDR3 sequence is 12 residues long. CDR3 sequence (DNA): TGCAGCGTTGAATCGGGGTCGGATACGCAGTATTTT. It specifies CSVESGSDTQYF.

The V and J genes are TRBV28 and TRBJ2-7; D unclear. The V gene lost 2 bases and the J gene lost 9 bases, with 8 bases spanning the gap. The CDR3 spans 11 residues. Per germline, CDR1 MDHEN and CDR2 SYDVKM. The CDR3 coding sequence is TGTGCCAGCAGTTTAGGGCCGGGGCAGTACTTC. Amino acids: CASSLGPGQYF.

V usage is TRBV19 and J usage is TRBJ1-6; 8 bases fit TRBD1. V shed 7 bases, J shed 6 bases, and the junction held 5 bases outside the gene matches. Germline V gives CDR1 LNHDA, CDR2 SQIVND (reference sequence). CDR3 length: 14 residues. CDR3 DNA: TGTGCCAGTAACGCAGGGGGCTTTAATTCACCCCTCCACTTT. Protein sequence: CASNAGGFNSPLHF.

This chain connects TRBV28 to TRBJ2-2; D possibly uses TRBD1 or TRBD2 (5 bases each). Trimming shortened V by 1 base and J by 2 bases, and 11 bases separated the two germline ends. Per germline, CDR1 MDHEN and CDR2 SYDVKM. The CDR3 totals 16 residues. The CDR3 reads CASSLSPGANTGELFF. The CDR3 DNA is TGTGCCAGCAGTTTATCCCCCGGGGCCAACACCGGGGAGCTGTTTTTT.

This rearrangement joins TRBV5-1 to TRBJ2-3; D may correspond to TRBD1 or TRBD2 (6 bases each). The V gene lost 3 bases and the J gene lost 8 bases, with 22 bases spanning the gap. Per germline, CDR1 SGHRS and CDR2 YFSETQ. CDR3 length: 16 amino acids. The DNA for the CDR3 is TGCGCCAGCAGCTCTGCAGGGGACTGGACTCAGGGTACGCAGTATTTT. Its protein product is CASSSAGDWTQGTQYF.

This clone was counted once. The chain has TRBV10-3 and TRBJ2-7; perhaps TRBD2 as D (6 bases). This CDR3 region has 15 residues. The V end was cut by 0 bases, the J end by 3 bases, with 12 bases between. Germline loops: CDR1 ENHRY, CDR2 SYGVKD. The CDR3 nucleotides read TGTGCCATCAGTGAGTCGGATAGCGGCGTCTACGAGCAGTACTTC. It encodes CAISESDSGVYEQYF.